In this sample, the clone carrying this T cell receptor (beta chain) turned up many times. Antigen specificity is unknown. Researchers amplified the TCR beta CDR3 regions from RNA transcripts. The TCR CDR3 first-round RT-PCR relied on the HTBI primer set. TCRdb passed the multiplex PCR reads through MiXCR, listing each CDR3 protein once. The data show under 650,000 distinct CDR3 sequences, with 15% to 20% seen just once and 3% to 4.5% held by the top ten. The data belong to a study of T cells in Graves' hyperthyroidism and ophthalmopathy. Across the study: Any treatment followed the collection of peripheral blood at initial diagnosis.

Whole-study results and caveats: Peripheral blood also featured most of the thyroid clonotypes expanded above 0.001.

This CDR3 has 12 residues. J was trimmed by 6 bases and V by 4 bases; bases with no gene match: 2. The germline gives CDR1 GTSNPN, CDR2 SVGIG (reference sequence). The chain combines TRBV30 with TRBJ1-4, with TRBD1 matching 7 bases. The clonotype was recovered from a woman in her 30s with Graves' hyperthyroidism. The sequencing sample was made of blood. The chain's CDR3 is CAWTGGYEKLFF. The CDR3 region has the DNA TGTGCCTGGACAGGGGGATATGAAAAACTGTTTTTT.